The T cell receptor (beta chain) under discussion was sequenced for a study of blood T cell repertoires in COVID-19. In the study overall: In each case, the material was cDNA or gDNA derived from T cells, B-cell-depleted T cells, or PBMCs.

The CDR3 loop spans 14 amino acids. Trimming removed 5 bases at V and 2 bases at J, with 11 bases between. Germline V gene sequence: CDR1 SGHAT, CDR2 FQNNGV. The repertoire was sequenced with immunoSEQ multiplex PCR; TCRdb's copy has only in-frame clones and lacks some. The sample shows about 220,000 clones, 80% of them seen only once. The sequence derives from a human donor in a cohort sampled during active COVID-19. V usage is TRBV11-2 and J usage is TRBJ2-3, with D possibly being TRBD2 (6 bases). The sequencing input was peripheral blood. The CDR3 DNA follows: TGTGCCAGCAGCCCGGGACTTCACACAGATACGCAGTATTTT. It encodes CASSPGLHTDTQYF.